This T cell receptor (beta chain) comes out of a study of T cells in Graves' hyperthyroidism and ophthalmopathy. Germline V gene data show CDR1 as MGHRA and CDR2 as YSYEKL. This CDR3 comprises 18 residues. Trimming pared 0 bases from V and 0 bases from J, leaving 15 bases between. Notes on the study in general: A model built on 13 V-J features separated ophthalmopathy from stable hyperthyroidism.

Amplification of TCR beta CDR3 regions used RNA as the template. HTBI primers were the set used in a first-round RT-PCR of the TCR CDR3. TCRdb reprocessed the multiplex PCR reads via MiXCR and lists one record per CDR3 protein. Of a few hundred thousand distinct CDR3 sequences listed, approximately 18% were seen once; the top ten hold 35% to 50%. Those patients with uncontrolled infection, other autoimmune disease, pregnancy or lactation were excluded. This sample holds PBMCs from approximately 10 ml fresh peripheral blood. Comments on this clonotype: The antigen remains undetermined.

The V gene is TRBV4-1, the J gene TRBJ2-4, with unresolved D. Sequencing was done on a sample of blood. This receptor was obtained from a young man with Graves' ophthalmopathy. This CDR3 reads CASSQDQPASLAKNIQYF. The CDR3 coding sequence is TGCGCCAGCAGCCAAGATCAACCAGCATCCCTAGCCAAAAACATTCAGTACTTC.